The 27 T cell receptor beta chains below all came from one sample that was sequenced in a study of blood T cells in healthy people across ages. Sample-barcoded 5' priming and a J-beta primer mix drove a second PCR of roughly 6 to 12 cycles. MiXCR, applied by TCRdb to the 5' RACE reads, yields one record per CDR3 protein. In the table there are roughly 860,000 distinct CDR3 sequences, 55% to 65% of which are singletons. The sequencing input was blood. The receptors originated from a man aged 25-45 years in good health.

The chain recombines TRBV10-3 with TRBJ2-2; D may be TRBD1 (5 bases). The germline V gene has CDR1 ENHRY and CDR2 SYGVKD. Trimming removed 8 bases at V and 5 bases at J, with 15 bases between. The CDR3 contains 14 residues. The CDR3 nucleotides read TGTGCCATCTCGTCGGCAGGGCGGACCGGGGAGCTGTTTTTT. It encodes CAISSAGRTGELFF.

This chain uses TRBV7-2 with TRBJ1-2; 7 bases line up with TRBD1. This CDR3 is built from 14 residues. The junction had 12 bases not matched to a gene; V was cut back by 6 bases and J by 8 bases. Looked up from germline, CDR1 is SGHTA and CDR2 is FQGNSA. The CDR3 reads CASRPTGTENGYTF. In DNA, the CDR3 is TGTGCCAGCAGACCCACCGGGACAGAGAACGGCTACACCTTC.

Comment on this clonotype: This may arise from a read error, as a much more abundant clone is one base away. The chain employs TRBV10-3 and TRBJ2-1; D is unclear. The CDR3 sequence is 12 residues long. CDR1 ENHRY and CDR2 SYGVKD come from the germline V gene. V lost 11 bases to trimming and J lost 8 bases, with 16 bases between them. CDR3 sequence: CAARPDGDEQFF. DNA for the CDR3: TGTGCCGCTCGGCCAGATGGGGATGAGCAGTTCTTC.

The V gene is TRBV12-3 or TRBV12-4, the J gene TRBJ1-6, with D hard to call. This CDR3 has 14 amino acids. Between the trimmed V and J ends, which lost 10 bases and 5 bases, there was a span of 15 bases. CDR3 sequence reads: CATRRAGDNSPLHF. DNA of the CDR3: TGTGCCACCCGGCGAGCGGGAGATAATTCACCCCTCCACTTT.

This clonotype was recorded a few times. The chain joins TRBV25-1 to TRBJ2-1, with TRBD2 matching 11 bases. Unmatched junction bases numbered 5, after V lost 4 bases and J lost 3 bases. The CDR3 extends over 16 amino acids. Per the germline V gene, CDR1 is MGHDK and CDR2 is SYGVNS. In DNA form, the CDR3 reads TGTGCCAGCAGTGCCTTAACTAGCGGGGGCTACAATGAGCAGTTCTTC. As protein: CASSALTSGGYNEQFF.

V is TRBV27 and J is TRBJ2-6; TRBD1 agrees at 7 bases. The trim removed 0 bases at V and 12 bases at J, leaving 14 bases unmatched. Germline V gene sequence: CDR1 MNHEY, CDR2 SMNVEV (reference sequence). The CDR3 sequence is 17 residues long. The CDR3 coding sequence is TGTGCCAGCAGTTTATCTGCTGACAGGGCCCCGGTTGGCGTCCTGACTTTC. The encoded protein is CASSLSADRAPVGVLTF.

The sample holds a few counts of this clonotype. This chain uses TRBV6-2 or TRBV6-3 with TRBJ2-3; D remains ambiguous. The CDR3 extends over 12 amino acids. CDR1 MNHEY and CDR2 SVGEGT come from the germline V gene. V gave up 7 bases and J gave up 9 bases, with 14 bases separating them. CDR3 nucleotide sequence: TGTGCCAGCAATACAGACCCGCAGACGCAGTATTTT. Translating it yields CASNTDPQTQYF.

The CDR3 loop is CASSVEVPLYNEQFF. The CDR3 nucleotides read TGTGCCAGCAGTGTTGAGGTCCCTCTCTACAATGAGCAGTTCTTC. V usage is TRBV2 and J usage is TRBJ2-1; no firm D call. Per the germline V gene, CDR1 is SNHLY and CDR2 is FYNNEI. Trimming left V 4 bases short and J 3 bases short, with 13 bases between. This CDR3 has 15 residues.

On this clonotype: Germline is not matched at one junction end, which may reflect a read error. The CDR3 nucleotides read TGTGCCAGCAGTGAGGGACGGAGCATAGATACGCAGTATTTT. Translated, it gives CASSEGRSIDTQYF. This rearrangement joins TRBV6-1 to TRBJ2-3; possibly TRBD1 or TRBD2 for D (5 bases each). CDR3 size: 14 residues. In germline, CDR1 is MNHNS, CDR2 SASEGT.

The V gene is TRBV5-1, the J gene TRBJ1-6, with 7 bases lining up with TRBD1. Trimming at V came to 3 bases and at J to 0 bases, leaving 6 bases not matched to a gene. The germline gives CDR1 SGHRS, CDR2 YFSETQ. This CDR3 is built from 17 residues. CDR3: CASSWGTDYSYNSPLHF. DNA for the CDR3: TGCGCCAGCAGCTGGGGGACAGACTACTCCTATAATTCACCCCTCCACTTT.

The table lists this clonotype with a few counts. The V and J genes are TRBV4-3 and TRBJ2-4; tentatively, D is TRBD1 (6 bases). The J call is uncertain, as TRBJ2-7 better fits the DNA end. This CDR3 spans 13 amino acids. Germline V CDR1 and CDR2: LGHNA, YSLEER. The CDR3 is CASSHRRQDEQYF. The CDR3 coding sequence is TGCGCCAGCAGCCATCGCAGACAGGACGAGCAGTACTTC.

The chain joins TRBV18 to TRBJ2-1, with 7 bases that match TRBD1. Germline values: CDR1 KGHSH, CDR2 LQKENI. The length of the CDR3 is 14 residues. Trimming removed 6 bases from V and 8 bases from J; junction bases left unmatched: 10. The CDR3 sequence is CASSQVRGLDEQFF. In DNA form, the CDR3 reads TGTGCCAGCTCCCAGGTGAGGGGGCTCGATGAGCAGTTCTTC.

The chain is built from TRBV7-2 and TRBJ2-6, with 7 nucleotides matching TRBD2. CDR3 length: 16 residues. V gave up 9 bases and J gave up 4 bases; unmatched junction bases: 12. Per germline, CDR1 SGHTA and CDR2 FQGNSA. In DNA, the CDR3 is TGTGCCAGTCGCCTCGCGGGGGTGGAAGGGGCCAACGTCCTGACTTTC. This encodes CASRLAGVEGANVLTF.

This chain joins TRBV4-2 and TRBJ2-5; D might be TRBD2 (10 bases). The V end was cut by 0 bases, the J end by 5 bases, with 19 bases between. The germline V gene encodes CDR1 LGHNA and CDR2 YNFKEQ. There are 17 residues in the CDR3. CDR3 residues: CASSQELAGQGSETQYF. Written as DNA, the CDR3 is TGTGCCAGCAGCCAAGAACTAGCGGGACAGGGCTCCGAGACCCAGTACTTC.

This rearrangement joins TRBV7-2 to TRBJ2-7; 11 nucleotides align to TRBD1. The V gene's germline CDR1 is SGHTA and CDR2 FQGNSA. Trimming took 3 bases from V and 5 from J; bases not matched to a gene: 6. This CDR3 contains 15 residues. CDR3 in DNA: TGTGCCAGCAGCTTTGCTCGGACAGGGGGCGACGAGCAGTACTTC. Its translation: CASSFARTGGDEQYF.

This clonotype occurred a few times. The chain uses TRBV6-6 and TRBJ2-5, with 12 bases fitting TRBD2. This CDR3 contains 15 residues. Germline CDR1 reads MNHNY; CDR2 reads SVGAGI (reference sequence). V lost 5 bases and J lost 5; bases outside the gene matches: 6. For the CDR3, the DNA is TGTGCCAGCAGTGACGATCTAGCGGGAGGGGAGACCCAGTACTTC. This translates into CASSDDLAGGETQYF.

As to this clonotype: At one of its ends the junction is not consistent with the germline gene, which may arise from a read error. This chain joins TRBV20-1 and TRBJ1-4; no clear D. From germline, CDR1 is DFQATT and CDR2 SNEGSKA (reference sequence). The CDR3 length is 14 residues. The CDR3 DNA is TGCAGTGCTGGAGATTCCCGGACGGGAGAAAAACTGTTTTTT. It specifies CSAGDSRTGEKLFF.

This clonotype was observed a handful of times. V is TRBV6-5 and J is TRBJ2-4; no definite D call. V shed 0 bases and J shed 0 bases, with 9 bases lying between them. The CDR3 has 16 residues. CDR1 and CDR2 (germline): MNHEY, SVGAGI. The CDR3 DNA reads TGTGCCAGCAGTTACTCGAAGCAGCTAGCCAAAAACATTCAGTACTTC. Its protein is CASSYSKQLAKNIQYF.

For the CDR3, the DNA is TGCAGTGCTAGTGAAACAGGTTCAGATAACTATGGCTACACCTTC. Its translation is CSASETGSDNYGYTF. J is TRBJ1-2 and V is TRBV20-1; possible D gene TRBD1, 5 bases. V was clipped by 3 bases and J by 1 base, with 15 bases between them. Germline V gives CDR1 DFQATT, CDR2 SNEGSKA (reference sequence). The CDR3 has 15 residues.

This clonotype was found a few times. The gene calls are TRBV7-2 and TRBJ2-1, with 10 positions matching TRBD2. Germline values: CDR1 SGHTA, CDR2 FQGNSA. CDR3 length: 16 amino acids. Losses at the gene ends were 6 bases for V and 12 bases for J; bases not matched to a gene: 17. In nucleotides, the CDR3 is TGTGCCAGCAGTCCCCAAACCGGGACTAGCGCCGATGGGCAGTTCTTC. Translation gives CASSPQTGTSADGQFF.

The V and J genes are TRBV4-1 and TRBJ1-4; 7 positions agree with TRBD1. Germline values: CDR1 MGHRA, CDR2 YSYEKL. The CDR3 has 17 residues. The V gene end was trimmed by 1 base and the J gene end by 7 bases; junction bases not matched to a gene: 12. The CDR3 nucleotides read TGCGCCAGCAGCCAAGTCGGCTTTCGGACAGGAGGTGAAAAACTGTTTTTT. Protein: CASSQVGFRTGGEKLFF.

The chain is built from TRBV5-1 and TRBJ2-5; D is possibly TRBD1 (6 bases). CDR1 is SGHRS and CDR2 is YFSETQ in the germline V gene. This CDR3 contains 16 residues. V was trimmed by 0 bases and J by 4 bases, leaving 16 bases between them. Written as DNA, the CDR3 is TGCGCCAGCAGCTTGGCTGGGGTTACAGGGTTAGAGACCCAGTACTTC. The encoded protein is CASSLAGVTGLETQYF. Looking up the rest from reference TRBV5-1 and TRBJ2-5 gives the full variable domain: KAGVTQTPRYLIKTRGQQVTLSCSPISGHRSVSWYQQTPGQGLQFLFEYFSETQRNKGNFPGRFSGRQFSNSRSEMNVSTLELGDSALYLCASSLAGVTGLETQYFGPGTRLLVL.

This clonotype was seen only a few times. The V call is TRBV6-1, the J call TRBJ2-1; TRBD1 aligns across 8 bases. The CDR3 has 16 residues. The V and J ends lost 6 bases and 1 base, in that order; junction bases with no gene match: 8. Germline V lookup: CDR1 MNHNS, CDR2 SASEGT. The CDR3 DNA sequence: TGTGCCAGCAGCGTGACAGGGGAGTGGTCCTACAATGAGCAGTTCTTC. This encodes CASSVTGEWSYNEQFF.

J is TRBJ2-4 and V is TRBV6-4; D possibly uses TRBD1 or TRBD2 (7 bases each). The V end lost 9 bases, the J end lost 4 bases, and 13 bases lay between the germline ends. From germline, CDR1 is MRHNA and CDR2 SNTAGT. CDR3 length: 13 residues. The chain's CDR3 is CARTGTTKNIQYF. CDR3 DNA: TGTGCCAGGACAGGGACTACTAAAAACATTCAGTACTTC.

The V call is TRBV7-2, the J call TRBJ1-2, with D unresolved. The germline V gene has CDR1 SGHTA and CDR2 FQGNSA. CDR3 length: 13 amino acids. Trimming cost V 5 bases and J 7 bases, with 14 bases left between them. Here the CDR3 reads CASSVNRVGGYTF. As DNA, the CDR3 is TGTGCCAGCAGCGTAAATAGGGTCGGTGGCTACACCTTC.

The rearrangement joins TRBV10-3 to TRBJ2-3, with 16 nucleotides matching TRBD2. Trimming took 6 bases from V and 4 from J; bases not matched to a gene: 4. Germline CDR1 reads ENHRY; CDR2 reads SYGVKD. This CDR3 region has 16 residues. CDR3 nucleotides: TGTGCCATCAGGAGGGGACTAGCGGGAGGGTCAGATACGCAGTATTTT. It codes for CAIRRGLAGGSDTQYF.

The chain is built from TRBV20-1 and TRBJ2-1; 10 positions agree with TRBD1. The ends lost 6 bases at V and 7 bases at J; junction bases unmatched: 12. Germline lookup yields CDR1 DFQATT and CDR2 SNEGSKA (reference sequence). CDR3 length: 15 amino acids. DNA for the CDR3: TGCAGTGCCGCGAGGGGGACAGGGGATGTGAATGAGCAGTTCTTC. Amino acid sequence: CSAARGTGDVNEQFF.